This T cell receptor (beta chain) was sequenced during a study of blood T cell repertoires in COVID-19. Across the study: The United States, Italy and Spain provided the acute and convalescent COVID-19 samples.

Germline lookup yields CDR1 MNHEY and CDR2 SMNVEV (reference sequence). The CDR3 extends over 14 amino acids. Unmatched junction bases numbered 4, after V lost 2 bases and J lost 4 bases. Authors' methods: It was from reference gene primer amplification that nucleated cell counts were estimated. The method was immunoSEQ multiplex PCR; TCRdb's version includes in-frame clones alone and lacks a portion of them. V and J calls and clone size are those listed in that table; D and trimming were worked out from the DNA. The repertoire holds about 45,000 clones, 75% to 85% seen once, with under 8.5% in the top ten.

This TCR came from a man older than 75 in a cohort sampled during active COVID-19. Sequences were obtained from peripheral blood. V is TRBV27 and J is TRBJ1-2; the match to TRBD1 covers 7 bases. The CDR3, as DNA: TGTGCCAGCAGTTTAGGAGGGGGCCTCTATGGCTACACCTTC. Amino acids: CASSLGGGLYGYTF.